This TCR beta chain was recovered during a study of regulatory T cells in long-lasting Graves disease. Findings of the study overall: Gene preferences differed: TRBV28, TRBJ1-2, TRBJ2-5 in persistent cases.

This clonotype was seen a handful of times. Its cognate antigen is unknown. Trimming removed 7 bases at V and 6 bases at J, with 14 bases between. This CDR3 region has 13 residues. The germline gives CDR1 MNHNS, CDR2 SASEGT. In building TCR beta libraries, iRepertoire HTBI primers were used together with Arm-PCR of CDR3 regions. TCRdb recomputed calls from the multiplex PCR reads with MiXCR, one row per CDR3 protein. The table has about 450,000 distinct CDR3 sequences, 20% to 25% seen once. Time point given: persistent/refractory GD, antithyroid drugs over 5 years with positive TRAb. RNA isolated from PBMCs was used to make the TCR library. Patient provenance is recorded as an endocrinology department in Xi'an, China.

The sequences come from peripheral blood mononuclear cells (PBMCs), collected when the disease was refractory, from a patient treated with antithyroid drugs. The genes are TRBV6-1 and TRBJ2-3, with no clear D. The receptor was isolated from a female donor with Graves disease. The CDR3, as DNA: TGTGCCAGCAACGCGAGCCCTATGGATACGCAGTATTTT. This codes for CASNASPMDTQYF.